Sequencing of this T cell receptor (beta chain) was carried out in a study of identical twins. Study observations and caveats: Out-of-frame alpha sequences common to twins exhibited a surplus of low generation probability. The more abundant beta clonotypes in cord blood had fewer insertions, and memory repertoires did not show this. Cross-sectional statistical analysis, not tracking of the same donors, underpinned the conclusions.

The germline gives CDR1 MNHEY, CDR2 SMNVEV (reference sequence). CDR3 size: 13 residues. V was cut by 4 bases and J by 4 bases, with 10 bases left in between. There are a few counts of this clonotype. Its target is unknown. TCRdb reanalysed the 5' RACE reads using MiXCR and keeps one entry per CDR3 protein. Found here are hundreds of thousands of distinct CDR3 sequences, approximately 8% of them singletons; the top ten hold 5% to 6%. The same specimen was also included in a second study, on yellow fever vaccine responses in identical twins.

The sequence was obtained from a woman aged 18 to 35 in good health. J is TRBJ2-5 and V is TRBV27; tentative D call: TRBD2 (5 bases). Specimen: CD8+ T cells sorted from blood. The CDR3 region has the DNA TGTGCCAGCAGTTCAGACTACGGAGAGACCCAGTACTTC. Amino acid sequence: CASSSDYGETQYF.